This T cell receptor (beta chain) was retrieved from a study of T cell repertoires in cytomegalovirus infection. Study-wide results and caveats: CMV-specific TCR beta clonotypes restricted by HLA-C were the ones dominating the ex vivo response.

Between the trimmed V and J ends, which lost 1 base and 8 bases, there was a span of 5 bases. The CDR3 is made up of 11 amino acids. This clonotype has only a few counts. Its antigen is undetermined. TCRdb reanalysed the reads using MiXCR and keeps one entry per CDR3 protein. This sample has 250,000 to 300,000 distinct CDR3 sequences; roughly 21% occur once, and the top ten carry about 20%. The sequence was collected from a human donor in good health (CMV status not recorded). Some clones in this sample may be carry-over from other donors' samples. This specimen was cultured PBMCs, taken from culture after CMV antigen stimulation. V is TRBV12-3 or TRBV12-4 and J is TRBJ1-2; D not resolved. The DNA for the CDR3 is TGTGCCAGCAGTTTAGGAGAGGGCTACACCTTC. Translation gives CASSLGEGYTF.